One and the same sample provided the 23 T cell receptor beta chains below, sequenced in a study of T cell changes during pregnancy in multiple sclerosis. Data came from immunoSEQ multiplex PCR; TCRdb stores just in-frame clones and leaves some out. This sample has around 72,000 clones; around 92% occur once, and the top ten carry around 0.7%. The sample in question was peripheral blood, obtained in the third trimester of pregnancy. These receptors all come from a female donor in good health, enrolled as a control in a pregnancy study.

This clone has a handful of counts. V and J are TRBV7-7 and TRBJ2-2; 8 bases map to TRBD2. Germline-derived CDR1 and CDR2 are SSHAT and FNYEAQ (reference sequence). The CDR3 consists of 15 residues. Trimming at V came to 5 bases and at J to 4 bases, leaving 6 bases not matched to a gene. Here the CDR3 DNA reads TGTGCCAGCAGCCCCGGGGGGGTGGGCACCGGGGAGCTGTTTTTT. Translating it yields CASSPGGVGTGELFF.

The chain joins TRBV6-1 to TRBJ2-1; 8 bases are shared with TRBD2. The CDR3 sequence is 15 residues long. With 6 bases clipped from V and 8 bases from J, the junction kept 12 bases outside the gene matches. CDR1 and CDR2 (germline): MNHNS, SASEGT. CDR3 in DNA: TGTGCCAGCAGGGATCCGGGACTAGAGTACGATGAGCAGTTCTTC. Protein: CASRDPGLEYDEQFF.

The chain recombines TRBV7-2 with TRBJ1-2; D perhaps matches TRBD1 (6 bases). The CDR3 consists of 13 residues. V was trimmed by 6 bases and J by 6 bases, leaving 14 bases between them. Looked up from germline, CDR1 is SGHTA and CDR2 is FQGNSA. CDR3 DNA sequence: TGTGCCAGCAGACTGACAGGAATGCATGGCTACACCTTC. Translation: CASRLTGMHGYTF. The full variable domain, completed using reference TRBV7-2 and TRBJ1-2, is GAGVSQSPSNKVTEKGKDVELRCDPISGHTALYWYRQSLGQGLEFLIYFQGNSAPDKSGLPSDRFSAERTGGSVSTLTIQRTQQEDSAVYLCASRLTGMHGYTFGSGTRLTVV.

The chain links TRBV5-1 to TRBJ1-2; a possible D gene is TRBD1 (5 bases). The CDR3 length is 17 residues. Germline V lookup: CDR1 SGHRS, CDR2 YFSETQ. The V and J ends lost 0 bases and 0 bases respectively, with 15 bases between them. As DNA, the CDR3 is TGCGCCAGCAGCTTGGCCCCAACAGGCTTCTCTAACTATGGCTACACCTTC. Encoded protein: CASSLAPTGFSNYGYTF.

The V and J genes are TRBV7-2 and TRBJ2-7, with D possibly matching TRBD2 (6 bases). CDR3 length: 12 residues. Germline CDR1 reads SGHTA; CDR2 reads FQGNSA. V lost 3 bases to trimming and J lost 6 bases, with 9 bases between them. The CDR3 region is CASSFKGLEQYF. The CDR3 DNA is TGTGCCAGCAGCTTTAAGGGACTCGAGCAGTACTTC.

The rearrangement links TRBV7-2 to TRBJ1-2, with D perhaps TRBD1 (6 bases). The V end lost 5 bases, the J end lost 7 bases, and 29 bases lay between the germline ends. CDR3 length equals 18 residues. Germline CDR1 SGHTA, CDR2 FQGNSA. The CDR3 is CASSPLVGPAGTSSGYTF. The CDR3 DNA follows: TGTGCCAGCAGCCCCTTAGTCGGGCCTGCCGGGACATCGAGTGGCTACACCTTC.

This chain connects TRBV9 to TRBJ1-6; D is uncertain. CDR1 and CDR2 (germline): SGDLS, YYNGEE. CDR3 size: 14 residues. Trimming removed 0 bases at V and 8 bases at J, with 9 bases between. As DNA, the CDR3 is TGTGCCAGCAGCGTAGATCGTCCCGATTCACCCCTCCACTTT. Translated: CASSVDRPDSPLHF.

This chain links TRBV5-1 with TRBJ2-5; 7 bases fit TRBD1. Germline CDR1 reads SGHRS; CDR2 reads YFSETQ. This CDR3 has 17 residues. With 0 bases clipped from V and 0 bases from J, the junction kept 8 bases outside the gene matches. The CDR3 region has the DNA TGCGCCAGCAGCTTGGGGGACAGCGCAACGTACCAAGAGACCCAGTACTTC. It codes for CASSLGDSATYQETQYF.

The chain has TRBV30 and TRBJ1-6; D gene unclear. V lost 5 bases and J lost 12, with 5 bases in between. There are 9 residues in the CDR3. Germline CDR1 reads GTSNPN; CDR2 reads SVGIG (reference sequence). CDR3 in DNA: TGTGCCTGGGGCTTACCCCTCCACTTT. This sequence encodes CAWGLPLHF.

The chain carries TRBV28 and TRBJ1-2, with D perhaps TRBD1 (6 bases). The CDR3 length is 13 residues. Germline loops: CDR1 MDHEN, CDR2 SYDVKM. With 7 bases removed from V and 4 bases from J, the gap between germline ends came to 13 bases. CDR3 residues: CASTKQGGYGYTF. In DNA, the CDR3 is TGTGCCAGCACTAAACAGGGCGGCTATGGCTACACCTTC.

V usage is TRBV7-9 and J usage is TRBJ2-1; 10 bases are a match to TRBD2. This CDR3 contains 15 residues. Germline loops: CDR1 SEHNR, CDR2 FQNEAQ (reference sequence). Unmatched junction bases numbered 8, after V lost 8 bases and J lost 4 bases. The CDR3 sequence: CASAILAGAYNEQFF. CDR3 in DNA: TGTGCCAGCGCCATTCTAGCGGGAGCATACAATGAGCAGTTCTTC.

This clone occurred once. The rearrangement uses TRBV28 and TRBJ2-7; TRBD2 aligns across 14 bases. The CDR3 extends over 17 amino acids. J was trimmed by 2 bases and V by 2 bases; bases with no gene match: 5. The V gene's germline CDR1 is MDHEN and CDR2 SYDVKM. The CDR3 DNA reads TGTGCCAGCAGTTTAGGGACTAGCGGGAGAGGTGCCTACGAGCAGTACTTC. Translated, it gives CASSLGTSGRGAYEQYF.

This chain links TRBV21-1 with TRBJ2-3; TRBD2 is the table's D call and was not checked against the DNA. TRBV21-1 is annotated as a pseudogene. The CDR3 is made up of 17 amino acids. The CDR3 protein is CASSKQGLAGVADTQYF. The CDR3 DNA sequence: TGTGCCAGCAGCAAACAAGGACTAGCGGGAGTTGCAGATACGCAGTATTTT.

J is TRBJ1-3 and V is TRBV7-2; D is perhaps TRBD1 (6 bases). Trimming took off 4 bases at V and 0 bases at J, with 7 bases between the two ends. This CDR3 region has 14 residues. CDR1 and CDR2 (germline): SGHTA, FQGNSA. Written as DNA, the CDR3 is TGTGCCAGCAGCTCGACAGGCTCTGGAAACACCATATATTTT. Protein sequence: CASSSTGSGNTIYF.

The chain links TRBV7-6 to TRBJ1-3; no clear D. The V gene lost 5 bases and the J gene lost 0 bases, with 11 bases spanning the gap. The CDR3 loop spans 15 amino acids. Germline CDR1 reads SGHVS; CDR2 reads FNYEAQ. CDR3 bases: TGTGCCAGCAGCGTGGACGGGAACTCTGGAAACACCATATATTTT. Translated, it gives CASSVDGNSGNTIYF.

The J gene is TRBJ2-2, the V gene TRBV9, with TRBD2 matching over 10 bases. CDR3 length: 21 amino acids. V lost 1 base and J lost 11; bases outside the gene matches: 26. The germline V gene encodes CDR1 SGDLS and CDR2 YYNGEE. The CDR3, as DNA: TGTGCCAGCAGCGTAAGGCCCCCTGCTAGCGGGGGACTCATAGCCGGGGATGAGCTGTTTTTT. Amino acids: CASSVRPPASGGLIAGDELFF.

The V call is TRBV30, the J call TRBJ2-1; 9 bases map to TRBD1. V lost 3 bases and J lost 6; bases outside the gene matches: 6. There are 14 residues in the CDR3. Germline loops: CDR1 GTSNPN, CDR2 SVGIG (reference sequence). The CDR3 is CAWSLGQGRNEQFF. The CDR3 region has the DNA TGTGCCTGGAGCCTGGGACAGGGTCGCAATGAGCAGTTCTTC.

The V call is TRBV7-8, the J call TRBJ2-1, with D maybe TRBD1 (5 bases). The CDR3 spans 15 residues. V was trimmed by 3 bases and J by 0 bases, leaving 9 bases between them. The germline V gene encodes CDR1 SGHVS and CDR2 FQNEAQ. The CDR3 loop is CASSLNRGSYNEQFF. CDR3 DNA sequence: TGTGCCAGCAGCTTGAATAGGGGCTCCTACAATGAGCAGTTCTTC. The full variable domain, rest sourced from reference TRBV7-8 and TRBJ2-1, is GAGVSQSPRYKVAKRGQDVALRCDPISGHVSLFWYQQALGQGPEFLTYFQNEAQLDKSGLPSDRFFAERPEGSVSTLKIQRTQQEDSAVYLCASSLNRGSYNEQFFGPGTRLTVL.

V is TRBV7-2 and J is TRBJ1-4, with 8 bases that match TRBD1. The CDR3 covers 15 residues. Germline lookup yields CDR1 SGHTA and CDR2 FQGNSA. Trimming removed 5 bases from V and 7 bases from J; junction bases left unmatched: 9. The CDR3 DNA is TGTGCCAGCAGCCTAAAGACAGGGGTGGGTGAAAAACTGTTTTTT. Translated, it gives CASSLKTGVGEKLFF.

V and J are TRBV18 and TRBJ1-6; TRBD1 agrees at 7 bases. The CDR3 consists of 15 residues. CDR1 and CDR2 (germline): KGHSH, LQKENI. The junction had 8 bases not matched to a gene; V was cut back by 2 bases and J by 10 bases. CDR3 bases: TGTGCCAGCTCACCAATAGGACAGGCTTTCTCACCCCTCCACTTT. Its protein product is CASSPIGQAFSPLHF.

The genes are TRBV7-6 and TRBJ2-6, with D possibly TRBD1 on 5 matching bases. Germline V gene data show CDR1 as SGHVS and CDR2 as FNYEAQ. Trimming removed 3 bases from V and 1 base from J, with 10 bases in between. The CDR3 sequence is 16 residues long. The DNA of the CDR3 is TGTGCCAGCAGCTTCGTATACAGGTCTGGGGCCAACGTCCTGACTTTC. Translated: CASSFVYRSGANVLTF.

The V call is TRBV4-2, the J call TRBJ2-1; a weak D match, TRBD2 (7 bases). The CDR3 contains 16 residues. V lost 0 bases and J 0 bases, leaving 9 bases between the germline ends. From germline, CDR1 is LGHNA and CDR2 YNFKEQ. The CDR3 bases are TGTGCCAGCAGCCAAGAAGGGGGGGCCTCCTACAATGAGCAGTTCTTC. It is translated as CASSQEGGASYNEQFF.

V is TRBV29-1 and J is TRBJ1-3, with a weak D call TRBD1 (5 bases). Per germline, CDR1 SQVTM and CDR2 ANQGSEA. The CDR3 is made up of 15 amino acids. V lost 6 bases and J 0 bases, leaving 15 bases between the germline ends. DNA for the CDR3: TGCAGCGTAGAGGACACCAGGTACTCTGGAAACACCATATATTTT. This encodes CSVEDTRYSGNTIYF.